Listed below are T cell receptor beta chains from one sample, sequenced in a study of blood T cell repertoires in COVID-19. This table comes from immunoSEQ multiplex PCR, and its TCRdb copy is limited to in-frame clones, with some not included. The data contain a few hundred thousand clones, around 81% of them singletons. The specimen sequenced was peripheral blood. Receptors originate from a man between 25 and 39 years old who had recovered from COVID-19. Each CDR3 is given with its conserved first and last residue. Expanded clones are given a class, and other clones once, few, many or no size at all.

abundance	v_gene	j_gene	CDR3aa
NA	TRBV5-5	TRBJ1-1	CASSLVGVTTEAFF
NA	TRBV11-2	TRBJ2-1	CASSPGLAGAYNEQFF
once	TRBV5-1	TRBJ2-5	CASSLGGDKETQYF
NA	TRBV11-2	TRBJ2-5	CASSPSATKETQYF
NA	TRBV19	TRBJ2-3	CASSRQLGNTQYF
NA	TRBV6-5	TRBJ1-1	CASSYSGQFTEAFF
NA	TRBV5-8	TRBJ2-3	CASSWTGASTDTQYF
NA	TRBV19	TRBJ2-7	CASSQAIVTHEQYF
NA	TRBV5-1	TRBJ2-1	CASSWGYGGSGSYNEQFF
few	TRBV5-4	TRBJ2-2	CASSLAGQGGTGELFF
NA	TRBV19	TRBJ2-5	CASSTLDRRETQYF
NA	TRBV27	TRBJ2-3	CASSRVATWDTQYF
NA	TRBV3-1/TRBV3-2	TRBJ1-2	CASRTGTGYGYTF
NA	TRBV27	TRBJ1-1	CASSPGQGRNTEAFF
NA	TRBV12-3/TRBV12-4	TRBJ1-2	CASSPNSYGYTF
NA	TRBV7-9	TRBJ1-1	CASSFEGTPAFF
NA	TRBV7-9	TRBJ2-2	CASSIYRERNTGELFF
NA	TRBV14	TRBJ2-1	CASSQLAWGAYNEQFF
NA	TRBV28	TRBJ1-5	CASSFNGQVNQPQHF
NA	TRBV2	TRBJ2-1	CASTPREGADEQFF
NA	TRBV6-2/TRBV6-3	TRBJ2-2	CASSYGGATGELFF
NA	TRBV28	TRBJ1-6	CASRVQGRPLHF
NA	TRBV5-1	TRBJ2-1	CASRGGSTVDYNEQFF
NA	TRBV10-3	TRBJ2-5	CAISRPSLAGVETQYF
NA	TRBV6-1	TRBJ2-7	CASSETNRDRNLYEQYF
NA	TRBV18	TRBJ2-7	CASSPRGGYEQYF
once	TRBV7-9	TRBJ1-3	CASSARGGTGNTIYF
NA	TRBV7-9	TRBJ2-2	CASSLEGAGTGELFF
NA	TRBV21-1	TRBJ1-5	CASSRPPGDQPQHF
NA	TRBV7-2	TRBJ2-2	CASSPTSGGLTGELFF
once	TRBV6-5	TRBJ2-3	CASTGTGDTDTQYF
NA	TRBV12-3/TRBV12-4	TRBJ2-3	CASSSSGADTQYF
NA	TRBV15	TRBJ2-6	CATSRPGQGISGANVLTF
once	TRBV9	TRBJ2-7	CASSAGLAGGEQYF
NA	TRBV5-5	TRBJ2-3	CASSSTVQGADTQYF
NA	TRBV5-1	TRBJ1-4	CASSSDREDEKLFF
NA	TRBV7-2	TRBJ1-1	CASRGTGNTEAFF
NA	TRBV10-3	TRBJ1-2	CAISLTGDNYGYTF
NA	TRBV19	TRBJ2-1	CASSMSRSSYNEQFF